The subject of this entry is one T cell receptor (beta chain). The sample comes from a study of OX40 agonist ivuxolimab in advanced cancers. Background on the study: Partial responses, seen in three patients, involved one hepatocellular carcinoma and two cutaneous melanomas.

There are 14 residues in the CDR3. The germline V and J ends were trimmed by 5 bases and 2 bases, with 13 bases remaining between them. The V gene's germline CDR1 is SGHNT and CDR2 YENEEA. Here immunoSEQ multiplex PCR was the method, and the copy in TCRdb shows in-frame clones only, minus some. The sample has 55,000 to 85,000 clones; 80% to 90% are singletons. The source material was CD4+ or CD8+ T cells sorted from blood, sampled in a trial of the OX40 agonist ivuxolimab. The chain links TRBV11-3 to TRBJ2-7; D might be TRBD2 (6 bases). This TCR derives from an adult with an advanced solid tumor such as melanoma, head and neck, liver or kidney cancer. This CDR3 is CASSPGGDTYEQYF. The CDR3 DNA reads as TGTGCCAGCAGCCCAGGAGGGGATACCTACGAGCAGTACTTC.